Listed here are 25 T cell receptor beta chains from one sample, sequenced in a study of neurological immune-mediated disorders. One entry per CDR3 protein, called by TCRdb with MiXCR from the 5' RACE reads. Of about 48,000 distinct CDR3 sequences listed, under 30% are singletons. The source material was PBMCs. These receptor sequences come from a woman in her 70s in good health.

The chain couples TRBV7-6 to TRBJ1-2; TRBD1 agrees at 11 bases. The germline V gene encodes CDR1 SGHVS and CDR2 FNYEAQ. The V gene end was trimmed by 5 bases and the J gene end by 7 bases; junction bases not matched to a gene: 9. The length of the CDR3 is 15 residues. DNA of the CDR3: TGTGCCAGCAGCCCTTACGGGACAGGGGGGATTGGCTACACCTTC. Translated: CASSPYGTGGIGYTF.

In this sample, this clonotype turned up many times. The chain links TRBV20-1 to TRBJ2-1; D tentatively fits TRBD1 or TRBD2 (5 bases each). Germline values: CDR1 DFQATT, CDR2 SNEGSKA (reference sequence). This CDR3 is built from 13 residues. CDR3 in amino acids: CSAGRNGLQEQFF. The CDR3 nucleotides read TGCAGCGCAGGGAGAAATGGACTCCAAGAGCAGTTCTTC.

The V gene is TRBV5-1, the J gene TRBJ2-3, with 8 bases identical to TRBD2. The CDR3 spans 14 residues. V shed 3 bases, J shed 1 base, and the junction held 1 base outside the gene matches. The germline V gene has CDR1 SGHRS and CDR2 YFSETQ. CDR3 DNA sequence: TGCGCCAGCAGCTATAGCGGGGGCACAGATACGCAGTATTTT. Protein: CASSYSGGTDTQYF.

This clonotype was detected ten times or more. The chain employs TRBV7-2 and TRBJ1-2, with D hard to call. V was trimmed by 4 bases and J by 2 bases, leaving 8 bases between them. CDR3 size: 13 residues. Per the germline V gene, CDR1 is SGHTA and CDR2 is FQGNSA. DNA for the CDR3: TGTGCCAGCAGCTCGGGTATAAACTATGGCTACACCTTC. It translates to CASSSGINYGYTF.

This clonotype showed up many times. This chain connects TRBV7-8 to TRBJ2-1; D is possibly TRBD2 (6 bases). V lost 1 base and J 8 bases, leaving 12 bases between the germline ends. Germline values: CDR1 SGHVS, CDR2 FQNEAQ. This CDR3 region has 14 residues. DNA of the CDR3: TGTGCCAGCAGCTTAGGCCTCGGAGGGGATGAGCAGTTCTTC. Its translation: CASSLGLGGDEQFF.

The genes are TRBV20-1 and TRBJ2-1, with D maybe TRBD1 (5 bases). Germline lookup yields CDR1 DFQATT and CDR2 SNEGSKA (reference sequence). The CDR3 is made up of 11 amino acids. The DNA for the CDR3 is TGCAGACCAGCAGGGTACGATGAGCAGTTCTTC. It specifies CRPAGYDEQFF.

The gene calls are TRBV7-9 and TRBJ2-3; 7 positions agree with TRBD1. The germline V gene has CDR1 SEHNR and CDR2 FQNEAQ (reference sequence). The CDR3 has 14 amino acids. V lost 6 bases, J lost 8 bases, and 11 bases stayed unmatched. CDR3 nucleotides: TGTGCCAGCAGGGCACAGGGGATTTCGGTTACGCAGTATTTT. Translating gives CASRAQGISVTQYF.

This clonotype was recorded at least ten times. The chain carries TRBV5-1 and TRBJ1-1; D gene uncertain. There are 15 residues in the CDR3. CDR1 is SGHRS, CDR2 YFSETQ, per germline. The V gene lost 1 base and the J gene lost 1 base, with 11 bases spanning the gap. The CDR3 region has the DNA TGCGCCAGCAGCTTGCACGTAGGGAGGAACACTGAAGCTTTCTTT. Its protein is CASSLHVGRNTEAFF.

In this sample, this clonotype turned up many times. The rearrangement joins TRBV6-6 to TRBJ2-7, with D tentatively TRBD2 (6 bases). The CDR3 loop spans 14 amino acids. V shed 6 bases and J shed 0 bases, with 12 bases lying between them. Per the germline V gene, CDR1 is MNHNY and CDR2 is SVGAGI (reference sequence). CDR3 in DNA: TGTGCCAGCAGAAAGCGGGCTAGCTCCTACGAGCAGTACTTC. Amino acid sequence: CASRKRASSYEQYF.

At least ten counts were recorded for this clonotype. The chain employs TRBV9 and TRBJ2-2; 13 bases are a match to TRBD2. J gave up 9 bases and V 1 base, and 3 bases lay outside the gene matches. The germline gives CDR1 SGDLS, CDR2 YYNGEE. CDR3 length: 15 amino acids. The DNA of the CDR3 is TGTGCCAGCAGCGTAACTAGCGGGAGGGCCCGGGAGCTGTTTTTT. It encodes CASSVTSGRARELFF. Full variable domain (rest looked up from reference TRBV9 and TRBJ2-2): DSGVTQTPKHLITATGQRVTLRCSPRSGDLSVYWYQQSLDQGLQFLIQYYNGEERAKGNILERFSAQQFPDLHSELNLSSLELGDSALYFCASSVTSGRARELFFGEGSRLTVL.

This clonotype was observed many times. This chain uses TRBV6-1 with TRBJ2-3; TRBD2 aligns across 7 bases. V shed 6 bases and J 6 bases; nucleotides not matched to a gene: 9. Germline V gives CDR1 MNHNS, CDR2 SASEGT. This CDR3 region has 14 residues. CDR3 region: CASSLAVGRDTQYF. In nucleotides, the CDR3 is TGTGCCAGCAGCCTAGCGGTGGGGAGGGATACGCAGTATTTT.

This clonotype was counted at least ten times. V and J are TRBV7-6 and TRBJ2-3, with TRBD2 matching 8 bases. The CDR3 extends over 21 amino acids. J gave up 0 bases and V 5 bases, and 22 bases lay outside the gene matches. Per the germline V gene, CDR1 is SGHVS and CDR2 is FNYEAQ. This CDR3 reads CASSTEVSGREAAESTDTQYF. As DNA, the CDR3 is TGTGCCAGCAGCACCGAGGTCAGTGGGCGGGAGGCCGCCGAGAGCACAGATACGCAGTATTTT.

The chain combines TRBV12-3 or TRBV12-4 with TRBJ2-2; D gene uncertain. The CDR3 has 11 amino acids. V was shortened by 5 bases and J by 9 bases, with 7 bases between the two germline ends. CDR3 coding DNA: TGTGCCAGCAGTCCACAGTGGGAGCTGTTTTTT. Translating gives CASSPQWELFF.

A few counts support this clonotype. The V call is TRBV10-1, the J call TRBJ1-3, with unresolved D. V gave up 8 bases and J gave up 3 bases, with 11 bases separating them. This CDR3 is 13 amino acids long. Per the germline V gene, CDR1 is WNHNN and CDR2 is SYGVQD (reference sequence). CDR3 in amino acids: CASVGCRGNTIYF. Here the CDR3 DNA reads TGCGCCAGCGTCGGGTGTCGTGGAAACACCATATATTTT.

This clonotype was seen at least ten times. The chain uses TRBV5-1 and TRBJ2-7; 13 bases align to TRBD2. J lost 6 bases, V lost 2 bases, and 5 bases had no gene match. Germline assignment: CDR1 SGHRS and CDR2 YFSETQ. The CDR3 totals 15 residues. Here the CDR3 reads CASSLTSGRAGEQYF. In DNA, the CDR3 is TGCGCCAGCAGCTTAACTAGCGGGAGGGCCGGCGAGCAGTACTTC.

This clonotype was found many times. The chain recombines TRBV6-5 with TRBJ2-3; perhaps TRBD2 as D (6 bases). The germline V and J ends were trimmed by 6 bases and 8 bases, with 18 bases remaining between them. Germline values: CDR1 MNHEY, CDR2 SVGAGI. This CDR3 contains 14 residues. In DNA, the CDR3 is TGTGCCAGCAGACGCGGACGGGGGAGTACTACGCAGTATTTT. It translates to CASRRGRGSTTQYF.

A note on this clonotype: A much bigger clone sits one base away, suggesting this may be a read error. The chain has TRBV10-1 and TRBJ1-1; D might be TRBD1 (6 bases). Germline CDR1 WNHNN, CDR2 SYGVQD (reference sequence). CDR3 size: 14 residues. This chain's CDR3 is CTALGGQLNTEAFF. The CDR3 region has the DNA TGCACCGCCCTCGGCGGACAGCTTAACACTGAAGCTTTCTTT.

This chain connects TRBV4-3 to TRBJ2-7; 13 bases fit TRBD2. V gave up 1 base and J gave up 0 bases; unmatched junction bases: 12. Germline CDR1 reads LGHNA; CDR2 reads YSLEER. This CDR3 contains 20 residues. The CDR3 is CASSQGLVTSGGLSSYEQYF. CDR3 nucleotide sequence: TGCGCCAGCAGCCAAGGACTAGTGACTAGCGGGGGGCTCAGCTCCTACGAGCAGTACTTC.

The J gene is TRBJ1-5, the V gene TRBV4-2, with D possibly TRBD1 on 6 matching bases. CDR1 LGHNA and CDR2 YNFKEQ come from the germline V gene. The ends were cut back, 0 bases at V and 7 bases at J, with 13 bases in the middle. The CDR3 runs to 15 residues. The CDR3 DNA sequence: TGTGCCAGCAGCCAAGACGAGGGGCAGGGGCAGCCCCAGCATTTT. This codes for CASSQDEGQGQPQHF.

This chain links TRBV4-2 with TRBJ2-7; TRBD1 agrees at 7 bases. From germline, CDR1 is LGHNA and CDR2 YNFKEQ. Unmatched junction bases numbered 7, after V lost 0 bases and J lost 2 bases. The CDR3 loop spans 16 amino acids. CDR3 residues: CASSQDYGTEAYEQYV. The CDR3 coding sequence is TGTGCCAGCAGCCAAGATTACGGGACAGAGGCCTACGAGCAGTACGTC.

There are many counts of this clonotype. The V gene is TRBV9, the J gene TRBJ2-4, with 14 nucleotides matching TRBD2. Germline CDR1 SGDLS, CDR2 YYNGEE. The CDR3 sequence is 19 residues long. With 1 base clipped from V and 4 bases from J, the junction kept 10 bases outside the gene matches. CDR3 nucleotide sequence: TGTGCCAGCAGCGTACCCCTGACTAGCGGGAGGGGGCTAAAAAACATTCAGTACTTC. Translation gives CASSVPLTSGRGLKNIQYF.

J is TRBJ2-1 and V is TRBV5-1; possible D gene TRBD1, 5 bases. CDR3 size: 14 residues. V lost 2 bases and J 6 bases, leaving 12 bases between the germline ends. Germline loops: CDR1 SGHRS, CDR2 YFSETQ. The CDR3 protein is CASSFDSSANEQFF. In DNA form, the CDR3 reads TGCGCCAGCAGCTTCGACAGCTCCGCCAATGAGCAGTTCTTC. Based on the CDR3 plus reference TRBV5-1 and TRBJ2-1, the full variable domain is KAGVTQTPRYLIKTRGQQVTLSCSPISGHRSVSWYQQTPGQGLQFLFEYFSETQRNKGNFPGRFSGRQFSNSRSEMNVSTLELGDSALYLCASSFDSSANEQFFGPGTRLTVL.

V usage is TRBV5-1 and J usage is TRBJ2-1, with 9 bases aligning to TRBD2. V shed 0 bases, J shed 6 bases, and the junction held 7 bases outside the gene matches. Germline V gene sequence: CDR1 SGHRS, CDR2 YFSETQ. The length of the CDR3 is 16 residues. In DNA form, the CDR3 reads TGCGCCAGCAGCTTGGCCGGGACTAGCCCCTCCAATGAGCAGTTCTTC. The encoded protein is CASSLAGTSPSNEQFF.

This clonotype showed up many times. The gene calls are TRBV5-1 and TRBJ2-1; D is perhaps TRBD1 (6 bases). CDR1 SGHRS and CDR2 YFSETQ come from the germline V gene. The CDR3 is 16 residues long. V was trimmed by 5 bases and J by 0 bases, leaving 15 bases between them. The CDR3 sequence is CASSLNPGVSYNEQFF. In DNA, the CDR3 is TGCGCCAGCAGTCTGAATCCAGGGGTCTCCTACAATGAGCAGTTCTTC. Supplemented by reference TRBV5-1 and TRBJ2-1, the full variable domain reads KAGVTQTPRYLIKTRGQQVTLSCSPISGHRSVSWYQQTPGQGLQFLFEYFSETQRNKGNFPGRFSGRQFSNSRSEMNVSTLELGDSALYLCASSLNPGVSYNEQFFGPGTRLTVL.

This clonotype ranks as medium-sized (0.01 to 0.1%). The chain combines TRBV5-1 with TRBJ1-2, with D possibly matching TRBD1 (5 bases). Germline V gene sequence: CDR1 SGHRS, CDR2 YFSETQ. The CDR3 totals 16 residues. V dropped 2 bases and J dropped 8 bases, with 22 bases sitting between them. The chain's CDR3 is CASSFQAGVGRKGYTF. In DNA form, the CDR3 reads TGCGCCAGCAGCTTTCAGGCGGGGGTTGGACGGAAGGGCTACACCTTC.